Listed here is a single TCR beta chain. No cognate antigen has been identified for it. No base qualities exist here, and no much larger clone lies one base off it. The data are from a study of Ad26.COV2.S vaccination and SARS-CoV-2 variants (TCRdb year 2021). For the study in its entirety: Donors in the vaccine arm were drawn from COV1001, a multicentre, randomized, double-blind, placebo-controlled phase I-IIa trial testing Ad26.COV2.S in healthy adults. Ad26.COV2.S was given intramuscularly at 5x10^10 or 1x10^11 viral particles, as a single shot or as two shots 56 days apart. TCRbeta repertoire sequencing was used to assess the specificity and breadth of SARS-CoV-2-reactive T cell receptors after Ad26.COV2.S vaccination. A total of roughly 30 samples were included in the TCR-sequenced set, comprising around 19 Ad26.COV2.S vaccine recipients, 5 placebo recipients and 8 SARS-CoV-2 convalescent individuals. Trial participants were randomized into five groups of five, in which low-dose or high-dose Ad26.COV2.S was given once or twice, or placebo was given on both occasions. Investigators did not know the trial group allocation while performing experiments and assessing outcomes. General findings and caveats noted by the study authors: Comparing responses between vaccine doses or regimens was not something the study was powered to do. Vaccine and placebo recipients had comparable non-spike TCR breadth, which fits with the vaccine containing only spike. Compared with placebo recipients, Ad26.COV2.S recipients showed higher spike-specific TCR breadth (P = 0.0014). It was noted by the authors that total T cell responses may have been underestimated by the TCR breadth and depth analyses. After vaccination, substantial breadth of spike-specific CD8+ and CD4+ T cell responses was reported.

What the treatment or condition label conveys for this sample: 19 received Ad26.COV2.S at low or high dose, single or two shots; several received placebo; per-sample allocation not given. Repertoires of vaccine and placebo recipients were sequenced from samples taken on day 63 after the first injection. Between 29 July and 7 August 2020, Cohort 1b enrolled about 27 adults aged 18-55 years at one site in Boston, USA. Ad26.COV2.S consisted of a replication-incompetent adenovirus type 26 vector by which a prefusion-stabilized SARS-CoV-2 spike protein from the original Wuhan strain was expressed. Via the germline V gene, CDR1 is KGHDR and CDR2 SFDVKD. Measured from the cysteine to the phenylalanine, the CDR3 is 14 residues long. The retained sequence is limited to the CDR3, 42 bases, with the frame set at the first base. V drops 4 bases and J drops 7 bases, leaving 13 bases in between. The immunoSEQ Assay was the method used to sequence TCRbeta CDR3 regions. After extraction, genomic DNA underwent amplification by bias-controlled multiplex PCR, followed by high-throughput sequencing. The authors' analysis ran thus. Collapsing and filtering of sequences were performed to quantify the absolute abundance of each unique TCRbeta CDR3 region. T cell fraction was estimated by normalizing TCRbeta template counts to usable DNA, which was measured by amplifying reference genes present in all nucleated cells. Repertoire TCRs were annotated as SARS-CoV-2-specific by exact matching of V gene, CDR3 amino acid sequence and J gene to a known reactive TCR set. The reference SARS-CoV-2 TCR set came from MIRA and was filtered for enrichment in COVID-19-positive ImmuneCODE repertoires, removing public or cross-reactive TCRs. Using the MIRA antigens, annotated TCRs were further analysed by specific ORF or by position within an ORF. Depth was the summed frequency of annotated unique rearrangements, while breadth was defined as annotated unique rearrangements over total unique productive rearrangements. Two-sided Wilcoxon rank-sum tests were used to compare TCR breadth between groups. TCRdb retrieved this table from immuneACCESS and kept in-frame rearrangements only. Not all clones are present; in checked studies, unresolved V genes account for under half, and no reason is known for the remainder. V and J calls plus clone size are reproduced from that table; the DNA served to infer D and trimming. The table for this sample lists hundreds of thousands of clones; around 90% of them were counted only once. The ten largest clones capture about 1.5% of the sample.

The V and J segments used are TRBV24-1 and TRBJ1-5, with the D gene not confidently named. The material was peripheral blood, obtained in a trial of Ad26.COV2.S vaccine versus placebo. The TCR comes from a person aged 18-60 years who received the Ad26.COV2.S COVID-19 vaccine or a placebo. The nucleotide sequence is TGTGCCACCAGTGACCCCACCATGTCGCAGCCCCAGCATTTT. It encodes CATSDPTMSQPQHF.